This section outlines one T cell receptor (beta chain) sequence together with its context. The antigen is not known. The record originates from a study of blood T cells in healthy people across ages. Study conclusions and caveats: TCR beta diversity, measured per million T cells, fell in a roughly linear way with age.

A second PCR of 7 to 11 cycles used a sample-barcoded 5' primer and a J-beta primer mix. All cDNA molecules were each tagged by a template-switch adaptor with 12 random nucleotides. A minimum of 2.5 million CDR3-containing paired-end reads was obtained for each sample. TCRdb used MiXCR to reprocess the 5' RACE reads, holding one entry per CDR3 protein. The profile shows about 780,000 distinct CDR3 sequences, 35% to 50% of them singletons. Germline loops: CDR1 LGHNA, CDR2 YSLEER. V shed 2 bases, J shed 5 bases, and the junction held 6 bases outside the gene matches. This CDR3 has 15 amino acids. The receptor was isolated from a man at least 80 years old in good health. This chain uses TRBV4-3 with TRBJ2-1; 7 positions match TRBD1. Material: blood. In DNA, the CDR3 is TGCGCCAGCAGCCAACTACCGGGACAGAACAATGAGCAGTTCTTC. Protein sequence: CASSQLPGQNNEQFF.